The 30 T cell receptor beta chains listed next were all sequenced from one sample in a study of blood T cell repertoires in COVID-19. Some clones are missing from TCRdb's copy, which holds only in-frame ones; the method was immunoSEQ multiplex PCR. The sample consists of 350,000 to 400,000 clones, 88% of them appearing once. Sequencing input: PBMCs or T cells enriched from blood (not recorded which). These receptors all stem from a woman under 40 with acute COVID-19.

This clone was seen more than once but under ten times. The chain links TRBV10-3 to TRBJ1-2; maybe TRBD1 (6 bases). Germline assignment: CDR1 ENHRY and CDR2 SYGVKD. Trimming took 3 bases from V and 7 from J, leaving 12 bases between them. The CDR3 spans 13 residues. The CDR3: CAISDPGVVGYTF. For the CDR3, the DNA is TGTGCCATCAGTGATCCAGGGGTTGTTGGCTACACCTTC.

The chain links TRBV6-5 to TRBJ2-3; TRBD2 aligns across 7 bases. Germline lookup yields CDR1 MNHEY and CDR2 SVGAGI. Trimming took 4 bases from V and 8 from J; bases not matched to a gene: 3. The CDR3 is 12 amino acids. The CDR3 region is CASSLWGGTQYF. The CDR3 region has the DNA TGTGCCAGCAGTTTGTGGGGGGGTACGCAGTATTTT.

The chain couples TRBV27 to TRBJ1-6; 9 positions match TRBD1. Germline V lookup: CDR1 MNHEY, CDR2 SMNVEV (reference sequence). CDR3 length equals 15 residues. V was pared by 4 bases and J by 6 bases, with 4 bases of the junction left unmatched. The CDR3: CASSSGQGSNSPLHF. The CDR3 nucleotides read TGTGCCAGCAGTTCCGGACAGGGGTCTAATTCACCCCTCCACTTT.

The V and J genes are TRBV2 and TRBJ2-7, with 9 nucleotides matching TRBD2. Germline CDR1 and CDR2: SNHLY and FYNNEI. Trimming removed 6 bases from V and 2 bases from J; junction bases left unmatched: 5. This CDR3 is 14 amino acids long. CDR3 bases: TGTGCCAGCAGAATAAGCGGGGGGCCCTACGAGCAGTACTTC. Translation gives CASRISGGPYEQYF.

The CDR3 protein is CASSLLREANYGYTF. Written as DNA, the CDR3 is TGTGCCAGCAGCTTACTCAGGGAGGCTAACTATGGCTACACCTTC. The genes are TRBV7-9 and TRBJ1-2, with a possible D match to TRBD1 (5 bases). V gave up 2 bases and J gave up 0 bases, with 10 bases separating them. The CDR3 covers 15 residues. Germline CDR1 SEHNR, CDR2 FQNEAQ (reference sequence). Drawing the rest from reference TRBV7-9 and TRBJ1-2, the complete variable domain is DTGVSQNPRHKITKRGQNVTFRCDPISEHNRLYWYRQTLGQGPEFLTYFQNEAQLEKSRLLSDRFSAERPKGSFSTLEIQRTEQGDSAMYLCASSLLREANYGYTFGSGTRLTVV.

V gene TRBV4-1 combines with J gene TRBJ1-1; D is unclear. V lost 1 base and J 3 bases, leaving 15 bases between the germline ends. This CDR3 comprises 16 residues. From germline, CDR1 is MGHRA and CDR2 YSYEKL. The CDR3 loop is CASSQAPLREDTEAFF. The CDR3 nucleotides read TGCGCCAGCAGCCAAGCCCCTCTAAGGGAGGACACTGAAGCTTTCTTT.

The chain joins TRBV27 to TRBJ1-4, with D perhaps matching TRBD1 (5 bases). Deletions cut 3 bases from V and 8 bases from J, with 10 bases between. This CDR3 has 13 residues. CDR1 and CDR2 from the germline V gene are MNHEY and SMNVEV (reference sequence). In DNA form, the CDR3 reads TGTGCCAGCAGTTTGCAGGGCGGCGAAAAACTGTTTTTT. It codes for CASSLQGGEKLFF.

In this sample, this clone turned up a few times. This chain uses TRBV24-1 with TRBJ1-2; 7 bases align to TRBD1. This CDR3 spans 14 amino acids. Trimming at V came to 5 bases and at J to 2 bases, leaving 4 bases not matched to a gene. CDR1 is KGHDR and CDR2 is SFDVKD in the germline V gene. CDR3 amino acids: CATSGRGQNYGYTF. CDR3 nucleotides: TGTGCCACCAGTGGGCGGGGACAGAACTATGGCTACACCTTC.

This clone was seen a single time. The chain is built from TRBV5-1 and TRBJ2-2; D possibly corresponds to TRBD1 (6 bases). The length of the CDR3 is 15 residues. Germline V gives CDR1 SGHRS, CDR2 YFSETQ. V was pared by 2 bases and J by 1 base, with 9 bases between. This CDR3 is CASSFGQQNTGELFF. DNA of the CDR3: TGCGCCAGCAGCTTCGGACAGCAGAACACCGGGGAGCTGTTTTTT.

This clone was observed a single time. The chain joins TRBV10-3 to TRBJ2-2; D ambiguous. CDR1 ENHRY and CDR2 SYGVKD come from the germline V gene. The CDR3 is 14 residues long. V lost 3 bases and J 2 bases, leaving 7 bases between the germline ends. The CDR3 nucleotides read TGTGCCATCAGTGAATTAGAAAACACCGGGGAGCTGTTTTTT. It yields the protein CAISELENTGELFF.

The V call is TRBV6-5, the J call TRBJ1-5, with TRBD1 identical over 10 bases. V was clipped by 4 bases and J by 2 bases; unmatched bases: 5. The CDR3 has 16 residues. Germline V CDR1 and CDR2: MNHEY, SVGAGI. For the CDR3, the DNA is TGTGCCAGCAGTTCCCTGGACAGGGGGGGCAATCAGCCCCAGCATTTT. Its protein product is CASSSLDRGGNQPQHF.

J is TRBJ2-3 and V is TRBV24-1; 10 bases are a match to TRBD2. The CDR3 is 14 residues long. The junction had 13 bases not matched to a gene; V was cut back by 12 bases and J by 8 bases. Per germline, CDR1 KGHDR and CDR2 SFDVKD. The CDR3 loop reads CASGQSGGERTQYF. CDR3 DNA sequence: TGTGCCTCCGGGCAAAGCGGGGGGGAGCGTACGCAGTATTTT.

This clone was found once. In DNA, the CDR3 is TGCGCCAGCAGCTTGGTAAGCCAGGGTGATTCCTATAATTCACCCCTCCACTTT. It translates to CASSLVSQGDSYNSPLHF. This rearrangement joins TRBV5-1 to TRBJ1-6, with D possibly TRBD1 on 5 matching bases. Trimming took off 0 bases at V and 1 base at J, with 14 bases between the two ends. This CDR3 comprises 18 residues. Germline V lookup: CDR1 SGHRS, CDR2 YFSETQ.

The chain has TRBV30 and TRBJ1-6; 10 bases match TRBD1. Germline V gene sequence: CDR1 GTSNPN, CDR2 SVGIG (reference sequence). With 1 base clipped from V and 8 bases from J, the junction kept 5 bases outside the gene matches. The CDR3 covers 15 residues. As DNA, the CDR3 is TGTGCCTGGAGTGAGGGGACAGGGGCCTATTCACCCCTCCACTTT. It translates to CAWSEGTGAYSPLHF.

The chain employs TRBV5-6 and TRBJ1-6, with 7 bases matching TRBD1. The ends lost 4 bases at V and 9 bases at J; junction bases unmatched: 13. The CDR3 sequence is 16 residues long. Germline V gives CDR1 SGHDT, CDR2 YYEEEE. The CDR3 DNA follows: TGTGCCAGCAGCAAAAGGGGGCAATTTATGAGTTCACCCCTCCACTTT. It is translated as CASSKRGQFMSSPLHF.

CDR3 residues: CASGLVRDGTVESGAQHF. CDR3 DNA: TGTGCTAGTGGTTTGGTACGAGATGGGACAGTAGAGTCCGGGGCCCAGCATTTT. V usage is TRBV12-5 and J usage is TRBJ1-5; 7 positions agree with TRBD1. The CDR3 length is 18 residues. The V and J ends lost 0 bases and 11 bases, in that order; junction bases with no gene match: 19. The germline V gene encodes CDR1 LGHNT and CDR2 FRNRAP.

The genes are TRBV12-5 and TRBJ2-3; 10 bases fit TRBD2. Germline trimming cut 7 bases from V and 0 bases from J; bases unmatched to any gene: 4. Per germline, CDR1 LGHNT and CDR2 FRNRAP. The CDR3 is 15 amino acids. The CDR3 here is CASVAGGFSTDTQYF. The DNA of the CDR3 is TGTGCTAGTGTAGCGGGGGGTTTTAGCACAGATACGCAGTATTTT.

The chain is built from TRBV6-4 and TRBJ1-6; TRBD1 agrees at 8 bases. CDR3 length equals 14 residues. Losses at the gene ends were 4 bases for V and 7 bases for J; bases not matched to a gene: 3. Germline CDR1 reads MRHNA; CDR2 reads SNTAGT. CDR3 in amino acids: CASSADRENSPLHF. The CDR3 nucleotides read TGTGCCAGCAGTGCGGACAGGGAGAATTCACCCCTCCACTTT.

The chain has TRBV19 and TRBJ2-2; D perhaps matches TRBD1 (6 bases). The CDR3 runs 14 residues. V was shortened by 8 bases and J by 4 bases, with 14 bases between the two germline ends. Germline V lookup: CDR1 LNHDA, CDR2 SQIVND (reference sequence). CDR3 region: CASGGQLGTGELFF. CDR3 in DNA: TGTGCCAGTGGCGGACAGCTCGGCACCGGGGAGCTGTTTTTT.

This clone was counted only a few times. The rearrangement links TRBV27 to TRBJ1-2, with TRBD1 matching 9 bases. Germline V gene data show CDR1 as MNHEY and CDR2 as SMNVEV (reference sequence). The V gene end was trimmed by 6 bases and the J gene end by 7 bases; junction bases not matched to a gene: 6. CDR3 length equals 13 residues. The CDR3 region has the DNA TGTGCCAGCAGGTCTGGACAGGGGATTGGCTACACCTTC. This gives the protein CASRSGQGIGYTF.

The chain has TRBV7-8 and TRBJ1-2, with D unclear. The CDR3 is made up of 15 amino acids. Germline CDR1 reads SGHVS; CDR2 reads FQNEAQ. V dropped 4 bases and J dropped 0 bases, with 12 bases sitting between them. The CDR3 here is CASSWDQRANYGYTF. As DNA, the CDR3 is TGTGCCAGCAGCTGGGATCAGCGGGCTAACTATGGCTACACCTTC.

The chain uses TRBV29-1 and TRBJ1-2; perhaps TRBD1 as D (6 bases). Trimming left V 1 base short and J 4 bases short, with 16 bases between. Germline CDR1 reads SQVTM; CDR2 reads ANQGSEA. The CDR3 runs to 15 residues. The CDR3 DNA reads TGCAGCGTTGAAGCTCCGCAGGGACACAGCTATGGCTACACCTTC. This sequence encodes CSVEAPQGHSYGYTF.

V gene TRBV5-1 combines with J gene TRBJ2-7, with D possibly being TRBD1 (6 bases). Trimming pared 3 bases from V and 3 bases from J, leaving 10 bases between. Germline V gene data show CDR1 as SGHRS and CDR2 as YFSETQ. CDR3 length: 13 residues. This chain's CDR3 is CASSSDSFYEQYF. The CDR3 DNA reads TGCGCCAGCAGCTCGGACAGTTTCTACGAGCAGTACTTC.

In this sample, this clone turned up once. V and J are TRBV3-1 (or the pseudogene TRBV3-2) and TRBJ1-2; D is uncertain. The V gene lost 2 bases and the J gene lost 2 bases, with 9 bases spanning the gap. This CDR3 spans 14 amino acids. The germline V gene has CDR1 LGHDT and CDR2 YNNKEL (reference sequence). In DNA form, the CDR3 reads TGTGCCAGCAGCCAATTGTCCGGGAACTATGGCTACACCTTC. The encoded protein is CASSQLSGNYGYTF.

The V gene is TRBV4-2, the J gene TRBJ2-7; 7 bases align to TRBD2. This CDR3 contains 15 residues. Looked up from germline, CDR1 is LGHNA and CDR2 is YNFKEQ. V dropped 0 bases and J dropped 1; count of bases not matched to a gene: 3. The CDR3 DNA reads TGTGCCAGCAGCCAAGAAGACGGGGGGTCCTACGAGCAGTACTTC. The encoded protein is CASSQEDGGSYEQYF.

This clone appeared once. The CDR3 sequence is CASSSGTMLNQPQHF. CDR3 DNA: TGTGCCAGCAGTTCTGGGACAATGCTTAATCAGCCCCAGCATTTT. This chain connects TRBV6-1 to TRBJ1-5; D is perhaps TRBD1 (6 bases). Germline V gene sequence: CDR1 MNHNS, CDR2 SASEGT. Trimming took 5 bases from V and 4 from J, leaving 15 bases between them. The CDR3 totals 15 residues.

The rearrangement joins TRBV3-1 (or the pseudogene TRBV3-2) to TRBJ2-2; 10 nucleotides agree with TRBD2. J was trimmed by 4 bases and V by 2 bases; bases with no gene match: 4. The CDR3 totals 16 residues. The germline gives CDR1 LGHDT, CDR2 YNNKEL (reference sequence). CDR3 sequence reads: CASSQLAGAGTGELFF. CDR3 in DNA: TGTGCCAGCAGCCAACTAGCGGGGGCCGGCACCGGGGAGCTGTTTTTT.

This sequence joins TRBV30 and TRBJ1-2; possible D gene TRBD1, 5 bases. The CDR3 has 13 amino acids. V shed 2 bases and J shed 6 bases, with 13 bases lying between them. Germline CDR1 is GTSNPN and CDR2 is SVGIG (reference sequence). CDR3 bases: TGTGCCTGGAGTCTGCAGACAGCCAATGGCTACACCTTC. Amino acid sequence: CAWSLQTANGYTF.

This chain uses TRBV4-2 with TRBJ1-5; 9 bases match TRBD1. With V trimmed by 2 bases and J by 5 bases, 7 bases remained unmatched. CDR3 length: 16 residues. Germline CDR1 is LGHNA and CDR2 is YNFKEQ. The CDR3 DNA reads as TGTGCCAGCAGCCAACAGACAGGGGGAAGGTATCAGCCCCAGCATTTT. It is translated as CASSQQTGGRYQPQHF.

This clone was observed a few times. The chain employs TRBV6-1 and TRBJ1-3; possibly TRBD1 for D (5 bases). The V gene's germline CDR1 is MNHNS and CDR2 SASEGT. Trimming took off 2 bases at V and 0 bases at J, with 8 bases between the two ends. There are 15 residues in the CDR3. In nucleotides, the CDR3 is TGTGCCAGCAGTGAAAGGGGCAGCTCTGGAAACACCATATATTTT. Protein sequence: CASSERGSSGNTIYF.